A single T cell receptor (beta chain) is shown here with its context. Its antigen is still unknown. This sample is part of a study of cytomegalovirus exposure and HLA in healthy donors. 13 Jbeta primers and 60 Vbeta primers were used for the PCR. As processed by the authors: Around 80 million unique TCR beta chains, approximately 11 million of them shared, were counted by a later analysis. TCRdb's table, derived via immunoSEQ multiplex PCR, lists solely in-frame clones and lacks some. The V and J calls and clone size are taken from that table; D and trimming were inferred from the DNA. The sample includes about 140,000 clones, approximately 79% of them seen just once. This CDR3 contains 15 residues. In germline, CDR1 is SEHNR, CDR2 FQNEAQ (reference sequence). Trimming pared 1 base from V and 10 bases from J, leaving 17 bases between. Regarding the study as a whole: An Asian-associated ancestry cluster reportedly showed fewer N-insertions than the roughly 700-donor mean in a later analysis.

The J gene is TRBJ2-1, the V gene TRBV7-9; no clear D gene. The origin of this receptor is a female donor in good health and CMV-seronegative. The sample comprised PBMCs. In DNA, the CDR3 is TGTGCCAGCAGCTTAGGGGTCCGGCTGCTCAGGGAGCAGTTCTTC. This codes for CASSLGVRLLREQFF.